A single sample is the source of the 10 T cell receptor beta chains below, sequenced in a study of response to subunit inactivated influenza vaccine (dated 2018 in TCRdb). Libraries were prepared through RT-PCR. Sequencing used an Illumina HiSeq 2500. TCRdb itself trimmed the public reads at Q25 with fastp, ran MiXCR and retained productive beta chains. For every CDR3 protein sequence, its rows merge into one entry that carries the most common genes and DNA. This sample comprises about 650,000 distinct CDR3 sequences, roughly 15% of them detected only once. The ten largest clones add up to 7.5% to 8% of the sample. The specimen was PBMCs from blood, collected 14 days before vaccination. The receptor set was obtained from a middle-aged man who received an inactivated influenza vaccine. Donor details come from another sample of the same person, matched by shared clones.

This clonotype was seen ten or more times. V usage is TRBV12-3 or TRBV12-4 and J usage is TRBJ1-4; 10 bases match TRBD1. There are 14 residues in the CDR3. V trimming: 5 bases; J trimming: 10 bases; junction bases outside the gene matches: 7. CDR3 sequence: CASSRGQGLRKLFF. CDR3 nucleotide sequence: TGTGCCAGCAGTAGGGGACAGGGGCTAAGAAAACTGTTTTTT.

The genes are TRBV2 and TRBJ2-7, with 11 bases that match TRBD2. This CDR3 has 15 amino acids. Trimming at V came to 5 bases and at J to 4 bases, leaving 7 bases not matched to a gene. In germline, CDR1 is SNHLY, CDR2 FYNNEI. The CDR3 spells CASSLNSGGEYEQYF. CDR3 in DNA: TGTGCCAGCAGTCTCAATAGCGGGGGGGAGTACGAGCAGTACTTC. The variable domain in full, with the rest retrieved from reference TRBV2 and TRBJ2-7, is EPEVTQTPSHQVTQMGQEVILRCVPISNHLYFYWYRQILGQKVEFLVSFYNNEISEKSEIFDDQFSVERPDGSNFTLKIRSTKLEDSAMYFCASSLNSGGEYEQYFGPGTRLTVT.

Only a few counts were recorded for this clonotype. This sequence joins TRBV11-1 and TRBJ2-1; TRBD2 matches 10 bases. Germline V gene lookup returns CDR1 SGHAT and CDR2 FQDESV (reference sequence). CDR3 length: 14 amino acids. J gave up 6 bases and V 6 bases, and 5 bases lay outside the gene matches. The CDR3 DNA is TGTGCCAGCAGTTCAGCGGGAGGGCCCAATGAGCAGTTCTTC. Its translation is CASSSAGGPNEQFF.

The chain employs TRBV7-2 and TRBJ2-7; TRBD2 might be the D (5 bases). The CDR3 consists of 13 residues. Trimming took 4 bases from V and 3 from J, leaving 10 bases between them. CDR1 is SGHTA, CDR2 FQGNSA, per germline. CDR3 sequence: CASSSVSGYEQYF. The CDR3 nucleotides read TGTGCCAGCAGCTCCGTAAGCGGCTACGAGCAGTACTTC.

This clonotype turned up a few times. The chain links TRBV6-2 or TRBV6-3 to TRBJ2-3, with D maybe TRBD1 (5 bases). V lost 0 bases and J 6 bases, leaving 19 bases between the germline ends. This CDR3 has 17 amino acids. CDR1 and CDR2 from the germline V gene are MNHEY and SVGEGT. CDR3 residues: CASSYSIGGPKGDTQYF. The CDR3, as DNA: TGTGCCAGCAGTTACTCGATCGGCGGTCCCAAGGGGGATACGCAGTATTTT.

This clonotype was counted at least ten times. This chain joins TRBV2 and TRBJ2-7; D assignment may be TRBD1 or TRBD2 (5 bases each). Trimming shortened V by 6 bases and J by 2 bases, and 17 bases separated the two germline ends. Germline CDR1 is SNHLY and CDR2 is FYNNEI. This CDR3 comprises 15 residues. CDR3 nucleotide sequence: TGTGCCAGCAGGAGGGGACCAAGGACGGCCTACGAGCAGTACTTC. Translated, it gives CASRRGPRTAYEQYF.

V gene TRBV20-1 combines with J gene TRBJ2-7; 8 bases align to TRBD2. V lost 6 bases, J lost 0 bases, and 7 bases stayed unmatched. In germline, CDR1 is DFQATT, CDR2 SNEGSKA (reference sequence). CDR3 length equals 14 residues. The DNA of the CDR3 is TGCAGTGCCCCGCAGCGGGGGTTCTCCTACGAGCAGTACTTC. Translated: CSAPQRGFSYEQYF.

This clonotype occurred once. A read error may produce the germline difference seen at one junction end. This chain uses TRBV20-1 with TRBJ2-1; possibly TRBD2 for D (6 bases). The CDR3 sequence is 16 residues long. Germline V CDR1 and CDR2: DFQATT, SNEGSKA (reference sequence). CDR3 region: CCASLVEGLGYNEQFF. Written as DNA, the CDR3 is TGCTGTGCTAGTTTGGTGGAGGGCCTCGGGTACAATGAGCAGTTCTTC.

The rearrangement joins TRBV4-2 to TRBJ2-2; 8 bases agree with TRBD2. The CDR3 contains 16 residues. Germline CDR1 LGHNA, CDR2 YNFKEQ. V lost 0 bases and J lost 0; bases outside the gene matches: 0. The CDR3 DNA is TGTGCCAGCAGCCAAGAAGCGGGGGCGAACACCGGGGAGCTGTTTTTT. This encodes CASSQEAGANTGELFF.

Notes on this clonotype: Germline is not matched at one junction end, which may reflect a read error. The CDR3 DNA sequence: TGCAGTGCAATGATAACTGGGGCCAACGTCCCGACTTTC. Its protein is CSAMITGANVPTF. The chain has TRBV20-1 and TRBJ2-6, with D possibly being TRBD1 (5 bases). CDR1 and CDR2 from the germline V gene are DFQATT and SNEGSKA (reference sequence). CDR3 length: 13 residues.